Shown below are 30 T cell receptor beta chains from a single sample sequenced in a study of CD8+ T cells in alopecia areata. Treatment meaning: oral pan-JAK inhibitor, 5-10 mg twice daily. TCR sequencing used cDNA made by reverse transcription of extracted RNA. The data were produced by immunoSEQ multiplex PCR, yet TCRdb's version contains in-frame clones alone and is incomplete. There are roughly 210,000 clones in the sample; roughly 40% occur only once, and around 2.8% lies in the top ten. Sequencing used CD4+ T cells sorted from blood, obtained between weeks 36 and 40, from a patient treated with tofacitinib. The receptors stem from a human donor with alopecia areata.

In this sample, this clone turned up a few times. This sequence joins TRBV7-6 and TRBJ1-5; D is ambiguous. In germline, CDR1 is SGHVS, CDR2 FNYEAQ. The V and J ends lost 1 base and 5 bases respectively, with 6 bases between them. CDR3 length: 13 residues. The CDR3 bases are TGTGCCAGCAGCTTAGAGCCGCATCAGCCCCAGCATTTT. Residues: CASSLEPHQPQHF.

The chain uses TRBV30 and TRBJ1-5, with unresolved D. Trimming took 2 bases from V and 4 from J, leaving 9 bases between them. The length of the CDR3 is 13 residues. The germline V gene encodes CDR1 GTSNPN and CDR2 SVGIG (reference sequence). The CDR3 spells CAWSHRGNQPQHF. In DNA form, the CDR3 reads TGTGCCTGGAGTCATCGAGGGAATCAGCCCCAGCATTTT.

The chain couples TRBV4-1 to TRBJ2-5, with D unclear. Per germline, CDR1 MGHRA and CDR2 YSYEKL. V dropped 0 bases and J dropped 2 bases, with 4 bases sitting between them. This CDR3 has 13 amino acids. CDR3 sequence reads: CASSQDSQETQYF. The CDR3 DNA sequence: TGCGCCAGCAGCCAAGATAGTCAAGAGACCCAGTACTTC.

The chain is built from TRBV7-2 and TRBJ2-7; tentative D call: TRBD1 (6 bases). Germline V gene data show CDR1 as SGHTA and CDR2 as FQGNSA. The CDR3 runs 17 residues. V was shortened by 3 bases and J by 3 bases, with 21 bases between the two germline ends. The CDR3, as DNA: TGTGCCAGCAGCTTCCCCCTGGTGGGTCAGGGGAGCTACGAGCAGTACTTC. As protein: CASSFPLVGQGSYEQYF.

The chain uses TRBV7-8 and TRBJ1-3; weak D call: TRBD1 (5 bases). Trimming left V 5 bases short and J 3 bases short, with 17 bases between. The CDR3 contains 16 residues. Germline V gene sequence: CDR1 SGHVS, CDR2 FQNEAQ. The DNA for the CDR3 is TGTGCCAGCAGCATAACAGGAACTCGGCTTGGAAACACCATATATTTT. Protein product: CASSITGTRLGNTIYF.

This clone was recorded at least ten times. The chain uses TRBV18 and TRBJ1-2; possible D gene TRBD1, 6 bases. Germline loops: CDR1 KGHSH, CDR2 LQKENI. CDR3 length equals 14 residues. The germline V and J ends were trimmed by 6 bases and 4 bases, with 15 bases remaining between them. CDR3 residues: CASSQAGQFYGYTF. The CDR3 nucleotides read TGTGCCAGCTCCCAGGCAGGACAGTTCTATGGCTACACCTTC.

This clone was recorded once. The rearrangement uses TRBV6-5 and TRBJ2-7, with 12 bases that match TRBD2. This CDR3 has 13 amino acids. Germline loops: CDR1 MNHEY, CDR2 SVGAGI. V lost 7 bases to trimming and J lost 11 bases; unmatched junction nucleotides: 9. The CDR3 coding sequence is TGTGCCAGCACCAACGGCCTAGCGGGAGGGGAGTACTTC. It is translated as CASTNGLAGGEYF.

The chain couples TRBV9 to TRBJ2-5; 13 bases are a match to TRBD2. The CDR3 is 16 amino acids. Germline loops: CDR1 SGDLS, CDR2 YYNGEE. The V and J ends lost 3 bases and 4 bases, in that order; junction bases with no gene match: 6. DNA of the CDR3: TGTGCCAGCAGCGGCGGACTAGCGGGAGATCGAGAGACCCAGTACTTC. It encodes CASSGGLAGDRETQYF. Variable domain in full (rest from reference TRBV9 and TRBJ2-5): DSGVTQTPKHLITATGQRVTLRCSPRSGDLSVYWYQQSLDQGLQFLIQYYNGEERAKGNILERFSAQQFPDLHSELNLSSLELGDSALYFCASSGGLAGDRETQYFGPGTRLLVL.

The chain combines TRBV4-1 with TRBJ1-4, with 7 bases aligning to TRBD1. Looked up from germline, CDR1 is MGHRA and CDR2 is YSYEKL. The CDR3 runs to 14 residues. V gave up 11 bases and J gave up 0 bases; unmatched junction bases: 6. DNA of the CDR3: TGCGCCTCTGGGGGGACAGCAACTAATGAAAAACTGTTTTTT. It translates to CASGGTATNEKLFF.

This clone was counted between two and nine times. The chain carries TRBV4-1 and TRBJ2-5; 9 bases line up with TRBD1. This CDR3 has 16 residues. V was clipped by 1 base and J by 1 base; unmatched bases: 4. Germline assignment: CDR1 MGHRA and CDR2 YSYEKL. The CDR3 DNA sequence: TGCGCCAGCAGCCAAGCGCCGACAGGGGGCCAAGAGACCCAGTACTTC. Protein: CASSQAPTGGQETQYF.

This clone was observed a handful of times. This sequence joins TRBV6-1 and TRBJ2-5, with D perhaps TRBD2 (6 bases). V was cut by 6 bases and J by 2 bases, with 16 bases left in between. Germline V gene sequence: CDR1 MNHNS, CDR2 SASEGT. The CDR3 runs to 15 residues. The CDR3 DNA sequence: TGTGCCAGCAGGGCGGACTACCTATTTCAAGAGACCCAGTACTTC. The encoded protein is CASRADYLFQETQYF.

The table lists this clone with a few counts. CDR3 sequence (DNA): TGCGCCAGCAGCTTCACCGGACAGGTCCAACTGTTTTTT. It is translated as CASSFTGQVQLFF. The chain employs TRBV5-1 and TRBJ1-4; TRBD1 agrees at 7 bases. The trim removed 2 bases at V and 12 bases at J, leaving 7 bases unmatched. This CDR3 has 13 amino acids. CDR1 is SGHRS, CDR2 YFSETQ, per germline. Full variable domain (remainder filled in from reference TRBV5-1 and TRBJ1-4): KAGVTQTPRYLIKTRGQQVTLSCSPISGHRSVSWYQQTPGQGLQFLFEYFSETQRNKGNFPGRFSGRQFSNSRSEMNVSTLELGDSALYLCASSFTGQVQLFFGSGTQLSVL.

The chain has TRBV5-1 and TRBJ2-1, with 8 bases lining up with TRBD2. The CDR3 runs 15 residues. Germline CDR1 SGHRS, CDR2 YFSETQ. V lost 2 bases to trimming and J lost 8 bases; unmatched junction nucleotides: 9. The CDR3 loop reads CASSLAAGGVDEQFF. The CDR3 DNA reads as TGCGCCAGCAGCTTAGCGGCGGGGGGTGTCGATGAGCAGTTCTTC.

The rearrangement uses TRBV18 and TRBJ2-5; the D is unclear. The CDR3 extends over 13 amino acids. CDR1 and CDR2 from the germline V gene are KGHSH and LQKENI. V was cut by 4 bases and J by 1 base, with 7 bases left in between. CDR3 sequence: CASSQAPQETQYF. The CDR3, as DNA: TGTGCCAGCTCACAAGCCCCCCAAGAGACCCAGTACTTC.

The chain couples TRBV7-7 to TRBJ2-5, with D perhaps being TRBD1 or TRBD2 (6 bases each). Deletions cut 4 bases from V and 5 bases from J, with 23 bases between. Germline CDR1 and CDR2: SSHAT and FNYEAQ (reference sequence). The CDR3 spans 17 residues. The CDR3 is CASSSGVGGPSLETQYF. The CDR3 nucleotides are TGTGCCAGCAGCTCGGGGGTCGGGGGCCCTAGCCTGGAGACCCAGTACTTC.

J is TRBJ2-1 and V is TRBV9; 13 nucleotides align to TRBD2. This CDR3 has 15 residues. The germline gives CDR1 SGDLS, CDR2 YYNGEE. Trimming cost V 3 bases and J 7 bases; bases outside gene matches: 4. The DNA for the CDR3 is TGTGCCAGCAGCGCATCGGGACTAGCGGGGAATGAGCAGTTCTTC. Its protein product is CASSASGLAGNEQFF.

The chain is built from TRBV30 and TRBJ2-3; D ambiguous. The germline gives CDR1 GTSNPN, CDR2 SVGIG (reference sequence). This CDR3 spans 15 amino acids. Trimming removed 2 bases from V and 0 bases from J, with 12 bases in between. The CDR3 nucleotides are TGTGCCTGGAGTACCATGGGAACAAGCACAGATACGCAGTATTTT. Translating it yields CAWSTMGTSTDTQYF. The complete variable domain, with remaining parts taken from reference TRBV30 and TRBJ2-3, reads SQTIHQWPATLVQPVGSPLSLECTVEGTSNPNLYWYRQAAGRGLQLLFYSVGIGQISSEVPQNLSASRPQDRQFILSSKKLLLSDSGFYLCAWSTMGTSTDTQYFGPGTRLTVL.

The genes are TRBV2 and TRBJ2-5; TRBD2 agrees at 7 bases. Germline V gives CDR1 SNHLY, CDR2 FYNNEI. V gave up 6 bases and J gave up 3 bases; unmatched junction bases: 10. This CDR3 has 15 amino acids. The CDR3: CASSPTPLAEETQYF. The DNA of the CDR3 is TGTGCCAGCAGCCCGACGCCCCTAGCGGAAGAGACCCAGTACTTC.

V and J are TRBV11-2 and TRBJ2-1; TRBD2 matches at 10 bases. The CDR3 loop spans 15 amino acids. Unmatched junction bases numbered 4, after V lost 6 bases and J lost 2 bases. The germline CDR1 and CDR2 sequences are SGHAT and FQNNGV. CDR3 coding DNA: TGTGCCAGCAGGAGACTAGCGGGCGCCTACAATGAGCAGTTCTTC. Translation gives CASRRLAGAYNEQFF.

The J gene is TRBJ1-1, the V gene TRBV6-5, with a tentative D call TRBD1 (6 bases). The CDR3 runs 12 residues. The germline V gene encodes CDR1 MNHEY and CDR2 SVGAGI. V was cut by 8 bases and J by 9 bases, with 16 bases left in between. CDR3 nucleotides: TGTGCCAGCGACATGCAGGGGACTAAAGCTTTCTTT. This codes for CASDMQGTKAFF.

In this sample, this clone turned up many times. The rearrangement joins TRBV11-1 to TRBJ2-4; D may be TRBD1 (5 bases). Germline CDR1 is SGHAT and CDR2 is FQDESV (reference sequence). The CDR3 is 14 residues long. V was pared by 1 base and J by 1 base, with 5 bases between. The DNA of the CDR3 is TGTGCCAGCAGCTTAGGGGGCGCCAAAAACATTCAGTACTTC. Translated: CASSLGGAKNIQYF. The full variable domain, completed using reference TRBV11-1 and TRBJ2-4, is EAEVAQSPRYKITEKSQAVAFWCDPISGHATLYWYRQILGQGPELLVQFQDESVVDDSQLPKDRFSAERLKGVDSTLKIQPAELGDSAMYLCASSLGGAKNIQYFGAGTRLSVL.

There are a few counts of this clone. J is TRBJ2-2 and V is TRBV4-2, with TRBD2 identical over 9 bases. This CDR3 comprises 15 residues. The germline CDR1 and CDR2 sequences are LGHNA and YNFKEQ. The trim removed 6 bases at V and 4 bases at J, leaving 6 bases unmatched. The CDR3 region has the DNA TGTGCCAGCAGAAAGGCGGGAGGGGTCACCGGGGAGCTGTTTTTT. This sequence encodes CASRKAGGVTGELFF.

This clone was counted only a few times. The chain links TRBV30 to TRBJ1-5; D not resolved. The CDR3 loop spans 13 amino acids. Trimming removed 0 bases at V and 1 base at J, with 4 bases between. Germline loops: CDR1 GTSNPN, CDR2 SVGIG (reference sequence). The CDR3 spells CAWSVQSNQPQHF. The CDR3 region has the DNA TGTGCCTGGAGTGTGCAGAGCAATCAGCCCCAGCATTTT.

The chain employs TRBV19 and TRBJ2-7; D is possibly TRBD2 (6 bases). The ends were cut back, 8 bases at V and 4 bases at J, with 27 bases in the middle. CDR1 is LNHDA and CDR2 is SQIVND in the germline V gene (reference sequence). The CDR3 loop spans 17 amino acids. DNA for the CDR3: TGTGCCAGTCGCCTTACTGACGGGAGTATCGGCTTTTACGAGCAGTACTTC. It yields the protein CASRLTDGSIGFYEQYF.

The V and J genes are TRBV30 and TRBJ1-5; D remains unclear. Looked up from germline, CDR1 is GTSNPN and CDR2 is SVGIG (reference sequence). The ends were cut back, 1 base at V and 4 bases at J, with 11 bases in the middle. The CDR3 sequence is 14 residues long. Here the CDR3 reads CAWSGDGRNQPQHF. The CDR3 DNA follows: TGTGCCTGGAGTGGCGACGGGAGGAATCAGCCCCAGCATTTT. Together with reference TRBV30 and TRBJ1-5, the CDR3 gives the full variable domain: SQTIHQWPATLVQPVGSPLSLECTVEGTSNPNLYWYRQAAGRGLQLLFYSVGIGQISSEVPQNLSASRPQDRQFILSSKKLLLSDSGFYLCAWSGDGRNQPQHFGDGTRLSIL.

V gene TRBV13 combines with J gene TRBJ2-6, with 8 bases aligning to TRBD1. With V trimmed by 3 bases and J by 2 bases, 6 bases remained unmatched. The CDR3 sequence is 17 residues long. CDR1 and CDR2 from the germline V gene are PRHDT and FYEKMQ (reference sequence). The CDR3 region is CASSLGTGLTGANVLTF. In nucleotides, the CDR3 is TGTGCCAGCAGCTTGGGGACAGGACTTACTGGGGCCAACGTCCTGACTTTC.

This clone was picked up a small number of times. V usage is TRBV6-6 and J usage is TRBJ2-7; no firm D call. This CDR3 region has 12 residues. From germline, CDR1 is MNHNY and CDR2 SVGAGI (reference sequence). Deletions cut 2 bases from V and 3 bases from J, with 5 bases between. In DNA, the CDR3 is TGTGCCAGCAGTTACACGAGCTACGAGCAGTACTTC. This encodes CASSYTSYEQYF.

The CDR3 region has the DNA TGTGCCAGCAGCAGAGCGGGAGCCTCCTACGAGCAGTACTTC. The encoded protein is CASSRAGASYEQYF. The chain couples TRBV25-1 to TRBJ2-7, with 8 positions matching TRBD2. The CDR3 totals 14 residues. Per the germline V gene, CDR1 is MGHDK and CDR2 is SYGVNS. The V segment lost 6 bases and the J segment 0 bases; nucleotides outside the gene matches: 4.

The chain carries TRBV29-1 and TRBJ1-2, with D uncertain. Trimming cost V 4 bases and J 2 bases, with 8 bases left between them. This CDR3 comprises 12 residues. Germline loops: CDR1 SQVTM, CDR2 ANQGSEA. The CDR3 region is CSVVPENYGYTF. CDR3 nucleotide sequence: TGCAGCGTTGTGCCCGAGAACTATGGCTACACCTTC.

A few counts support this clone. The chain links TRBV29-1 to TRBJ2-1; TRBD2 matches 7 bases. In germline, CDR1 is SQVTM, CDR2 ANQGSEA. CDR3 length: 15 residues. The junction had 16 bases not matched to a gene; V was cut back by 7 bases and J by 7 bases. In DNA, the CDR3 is TGCAGCGGTCAAACTCGCGGACTAGTTGGGAATGAGCAGTTCTTC. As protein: CSGQTRGLVGNEQFF.